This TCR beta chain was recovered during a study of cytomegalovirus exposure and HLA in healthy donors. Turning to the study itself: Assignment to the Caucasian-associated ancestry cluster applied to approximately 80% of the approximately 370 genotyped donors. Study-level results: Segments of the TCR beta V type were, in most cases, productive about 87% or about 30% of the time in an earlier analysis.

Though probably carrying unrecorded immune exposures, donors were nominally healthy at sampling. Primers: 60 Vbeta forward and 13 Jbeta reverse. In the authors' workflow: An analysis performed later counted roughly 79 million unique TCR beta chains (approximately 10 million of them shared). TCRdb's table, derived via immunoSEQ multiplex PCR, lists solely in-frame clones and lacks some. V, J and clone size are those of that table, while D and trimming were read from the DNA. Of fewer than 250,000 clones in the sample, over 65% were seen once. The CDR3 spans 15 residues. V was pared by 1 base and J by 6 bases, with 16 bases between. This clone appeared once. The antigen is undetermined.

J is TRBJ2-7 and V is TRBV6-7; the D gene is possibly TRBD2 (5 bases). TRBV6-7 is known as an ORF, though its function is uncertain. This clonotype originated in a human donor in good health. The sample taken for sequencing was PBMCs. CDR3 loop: CASSYFRGKVCEQYF. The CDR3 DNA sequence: TGTGCCAGCAGTTACTTCCGGGGTAAGGTATGCGAGCAGTACTTC.